Shown below are 12 T cell receptor beta chains from a single sample sequenced in a study of blood T cell repertoires in COVID-19. Using immunoSEQ multiplex PCR, the repertoire was profiled, and TCRdb retains in-frame clones only, with some absent. The sample includes about half a million clones, roughly 87% of them seen just once. Material for sequencing was peripheral blood. The source of these receptors is a man younger than 35 with COVID-19, enrolled during active disease.

This chain links TRBV6-5 with TRBJ1-1; D is unclear. Germline V gene data show CDR1 as MNHEY and CDR2 as SVGAGI. V lost 6 bases and J 0 bases, leaving 8 bases between the germline ends. The CDR3 length is 13 residues. The CDR3 loop reads CASRRSLNTEAFF. The CDR3 bases are TGTGCCAGCAGGAGGTCACTGAACACTGAAGCTTTCTTT.

V is TRBV7-6 and J is TRBJ1-4; D is undetermined. There are 15 residues in the CDR3. The germline V gene encodes CDR1 SGHVS and CDR2 FNYEAQ. V was trimmed by 5 bases and J by 10 bases, leaving 20 bases between them. CDR3 protein: CASSPTPGRAGKLFF. The DNA of the CDR3 is TGTGCCAGCAGCCCTACTCCCGGACGGGCGGGAAAACTGTTTTTT.

The chain links TRBV19 to TRBJ1-2; possibly TRBD1 for D (5 bases). Germline CDR1 and CDR2: LNHDA and SQIVND (reference sequence). Trimming stripped 5 bases from V and 8 bases from J, with 18 bases between. The CDR3 is 14 amino acids. The CDR3 loop reads CASSFMTASQGYTF. CDR3 DNA sequence: TGTGCCAGTAGTTTCATGACAGCCTCTCAGGGCTACACCTTC.

The rearrangement links TRBV7-6 to TRBJ1-1; tentatively, D is TRBD1 (5 bases). Per the germline V gene, CDR1 is SGHVS and CDR2 is FNYEAQ. Trimming pared 5 bases from V and 2 bases from J, leaving 15 bases between. The CDR3 totals 15 residues. CDR3 protein: CASSPTGRTNTEAFF. The CDR3 DNA reads TGTGCCAGCAGCCCAACCGGAAGGACAAACACTGAAGCTTTCTTT.

The chain combines TRBV2 with TRBJ1-4; 7 bases map to TRBD1. The CDR3 is made up of 15 amino acids. V dropped 8 bases and J dropped 0; count of bases not matched to a gene: 6. Germline V gene data show CDR1 as SNHLY and CDR2 as FYNNEI. DNA for the CDR3: TGTGCCAGCTCGGACAGGCGTCCAACTAATGAAAAACTGTTTTTT. It translates to CASSDRRPTNEKLFF.

Concerning this clone: Distinct nucleotide sequences in the sample also encode this CDR3. As DNA, the CDR3 is TGTGCCAGCAGCTGGACCGGAGGGAATCAGCCCCAGCATTTT. It translates to CASSWTGGNQPQHF. J is TRBJ1-5 and V is TRBV5-6; D not resolved. V lost 3 bases and J 4 bases, leaving 11 bases between the germline ends. The CDR3 loop spans 14 amino acids. Germline CDR1 and CDR2: SGHDT and YYEEEE.

The chain joins TRBV6-5 to TRBJ1-1, with D possibly being TRBD1 (5 bases). Germline V gene sequence: CDR1 MNHEY, CDR2 SVGAGI. The CDR3 has 11 residues. V was cut by 7 bases and J by 3 bases, with 6 bases left in between. The CDR3 loop is CASTGDTEAFF. DNA of the CDR3: TGTGCCAGCACGGGGGACACTGAAGCTTTCTTT.

This clone showed up just a few times. The chain links TRBV6-6 to TRBJ2-5; the D gene is possibly TRBD2 (6 bases). This CDR3 contains 14 residues. Between the trimmed V and J ends, which lost 5 bases and 3 bases, there was a span of 13 bases. The germline V gene has CDR1 MNHNY and CDR2 SVGAGI (reference sequence). For the CDR3, the DNA is TGTGCCAGCAGTCCCCGGGACTTCGAAGAGACCCAGTACTTC. It yields the protein CASSPRDFEETQYF.

The chain uses TRBV2 and TRBJ1-1; maybe TRBD1 (5 bases). Trimming took 6 bases from V and 4 from J, leaving 9 bases between them. The germline V gene has CDR1 SNHLY and CDR2 FYNNEI. The CDR3 totals 12 residues. CDR3 residues: CASRGRVTEAFF. CDR3 nucleotides: TGTGCCAGCAGGGGGCGCGTCACTGAAGCTTTCTTT.

The chain links TRBV7-9 to TRBJ2-5; 8 nucleotides agree with TRBD1. This CDR3 is 16 amino acids long. Germline CDR1 and CDR2: SEHNR and FQNEAQ (reference sequence). Unmatched junction bases numbered 10, after V lost 2 bases and J lost 5 bases. This CDR3 reads CASSLRWDRKDETQYF. CDR3 DNA: TGTGCCAGCAGCTTACGGTGGGACAGGAAAGATGAGACCCAGTACTTC. The entire variable domain, with the rest obtained from reference TRBV7-9 and TRBJ2-5, is as follows: DTGVSQNPRHKITKRGQNVTFRCDPISEHNRLYWYRQTLGQGPEFLTYFQNEAQLEKSRLLSDRFSAERPKGSFSTLEIQRTEQGDSAMYLCASSLRWDRKDETQYFGPGTRLLVL.

The chain has TRBV5-1 and TRBJ2-1; D is perhaps TRBD1 (6 bases). The CDR3 covers 13 residues. V was clipped by 4 bases and J by 10 bases, with 15 bases between them. CDR1 and CDR2 from the germline V gene are SGHRS and YFSETQ. This CDR3 reads CASSTSFQGEQFF. The DNA for the CDR3 is TGCGCCAGCAGCACCTCGTTTCAGGGGGAGCAGTTCTTC.

The chain couples TRBV27 to TRBJ2-1; D might be TRBD2 (7 bases). V lost 2 bases to trimming and J lost 2 bases, with 13 bases between them. CDR1 and CDR2 from the germline V gene are MNHEY and SMNVEV (reference sequence). The CDR3 consists of 16 residues. This chain's CDR3 is CASSLRGGRAYNEQFF. CDR3 DNA sequence: TGTGCCAGCAGTTTAAGGGGGGGGAGGGCCTACAATGAGCAGTTCTTC.